Included here is one T cell receptor (beta chain) sequence, with context. Its specific antigen is unknown. Base quality data are lacking; no much larger clone is found one base away. Interpreted using the paper, the treatment or condition label stands for: some 20 received Ad26.COV2.S at low or high dose, single or two shots; roughly 5 received placebo; per-sample allocation not given. For vaccine and placebo recipients, the sequenced repertoires came from samples collected on day 63 after the first injection. In Cohort 1b, about two dozen adults aged 18-55 years were enrolled at a single site in Boston, USA, between 29 July and 7 August 2020. Ad26.COV2.S was a replication-incompetent adenovirus type 26 vector that expressed a prefusion-stabilized SARS-CoV-2 spike protein derived from the original Wuhan strain. The CDR3, cysteine through phenylalanine, is 13 amino acids long. Just CDR3 DNA is preserved here, 39 bases in frame from base 1. The trim is 10 bases for V and 5 bases for J, with a gap of 14 bases between the germline ends. For CDR1 and CDR2, the germline V gene lists ENHRY and SYGVKD.

The data derive from a study of Ad26.COV2.S vaccination and SARS-CoV-2 variants (dated by TCRdb to the early 2020s). Broadly, across the study: Donors in the vaccine arm were drawn from COV1001, a multicentre, randomized, double-blind, placebo-controlled phase I-IIa trial testing Ad26.COV2.S in healthy adults. Ad26.COV2.S was administered intramuscularly at 5 x 10^10 or 1 x 10^11 viral particles, either as a single shot or as two shots given 56 days apart. TCRbeta repertoire sequencing was used to assess the specificity and breadth of SARS-CoV-2-reactive T cell receptors after Ad26.COV2.S vaccination. A total of some 30 samples were included in the TCR-sequenced set, comprising 19 Ad26.COV2.S vaccine recipients, 5 placebo recipients and 8 SARS-CoV-2 convalescent individuals. Participants in the trial were split at random into five groups of five each, receiving low-dose or high-dose Ad26.COV2.S once or twice, or else placebo on both occasions. Investigators did not know the trial group allocation while performing experiments and assessing outcomes.

The immunoSEQ Assay was used to sequence TCRbeta CDR3 regions. After extraction, genomic DNA underwent amplification by bias-controlled multiplex PCR, followed by high-throughput sequencing. Per the original workflow: To quantify the absolute abundance of every unique TCRbeta CDR3 region, sequences were collapsed and filtered. T cell fraction was estimated by normalizing TCRbeta template counts to usable DNA, which was measured by amplifying reference genes present in all nucleated cells. Repertoire TCRs were annotated as SARS-CoV-2-specific when V gene, CDR3 amino acid sequence and J gene were exactly matched to a known reactive TCR set. The reference SARS-CoV-2 TCR set came from MIRA and was filtered for enrichment in COVID-19-positive ImmuneCODE repertoires, removing public or cross-reactive TCRs. Drawing on the MIRA antigens, annotated TCRs were analysed further at the level of specific ORF or position within ORF. Breadth was defined as annotated unique rearrangements over total unique productive rearrangements; depth was the summed frequency of those rearrangements. TCR breadth was compared between groups using two-sided Wilcoxon rank-sum tests. Entries here come from immuneACCESS through TCRdb and include only in-frame sequences with V and J called. Some clones fail to appear in such tables; in the studies checked, an unresolved V gene covers under half of the shortfall, and the cause of the remainder is unknown. The DNA was the basis for D and trimming; V, J and clone size are from that table. Recorded for this sample are some 340,000 clones; around 84% of them occurred a single time. The ten largest clones add up to around 2% of the sample.

Broader findings and caveats from the paper: Ad26.COV2.S recipients had higher spike-specific TCR breadth than placebo recipients (P = 0.0014). The authors noted that the TCR breadth and depth analyses may have underestimated total T cell responses. The study was not powered for comparison of responses between vaccine doses or regimens. Comparable non-spike TCR breadth was observed between vaccine and placebo recipients, consistent with only spike being contained in the vaccine. After vaccination, substantial breadth of spike-specific CD8+ and CD4+ T cell responses was reported.

The rearrangement joined TRBV10-3 to TRBJ1-4; no D gene can be assigned with confidence. This TCR was sampled from a person aged 18-65 years who received the Ad26.COV2.S COVID-19 vaccine or a placebo. The sample was peripheral blood, taken in a trial of Ad26.COV2.S vaccine versus placebo. This receptor carries the CDR3 CATGGIENEKLFF. Here is the DNA: TGTGCCACCGGAGGGATCGAGAATGAAAAACTGTTTTTT.